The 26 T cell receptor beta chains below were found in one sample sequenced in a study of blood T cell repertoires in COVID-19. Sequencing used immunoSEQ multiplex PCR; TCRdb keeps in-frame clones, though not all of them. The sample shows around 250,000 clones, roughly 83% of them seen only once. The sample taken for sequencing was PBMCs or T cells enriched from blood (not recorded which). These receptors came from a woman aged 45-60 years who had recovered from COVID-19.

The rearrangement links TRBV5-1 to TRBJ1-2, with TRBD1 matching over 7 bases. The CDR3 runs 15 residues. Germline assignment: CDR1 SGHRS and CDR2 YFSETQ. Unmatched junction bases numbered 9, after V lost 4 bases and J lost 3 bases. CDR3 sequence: CASSKQGSWDYGYTF. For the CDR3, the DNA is TGCGCCAGCAGCAAACAGGGGAGTTGGGACTATGGCTACACCTTC.

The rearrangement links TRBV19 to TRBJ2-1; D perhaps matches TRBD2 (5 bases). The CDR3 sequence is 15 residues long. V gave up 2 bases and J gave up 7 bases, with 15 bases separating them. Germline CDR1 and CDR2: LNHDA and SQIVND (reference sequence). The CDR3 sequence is CASSIPAGVRNEQFF. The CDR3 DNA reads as TGTGCCAGTAGTATACCGGCGGGCGTCCGGAATGAGCAGTTCTTC.

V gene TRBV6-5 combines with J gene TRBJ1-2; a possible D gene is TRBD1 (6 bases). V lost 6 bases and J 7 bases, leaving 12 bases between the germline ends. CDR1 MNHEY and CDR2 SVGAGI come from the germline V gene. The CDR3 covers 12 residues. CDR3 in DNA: TGTGCCAGCAGATTCGGACAGTTTGGCTACACCTTC. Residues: CASRFGQFGYTF.

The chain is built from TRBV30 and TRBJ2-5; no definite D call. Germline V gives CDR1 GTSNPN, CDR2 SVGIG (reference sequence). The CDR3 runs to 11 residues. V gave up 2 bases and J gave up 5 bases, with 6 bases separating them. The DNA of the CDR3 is TGTGCCTGGAGTAGGCGGGAGACCCAGTACTTC. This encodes CAWSRRETQYF.

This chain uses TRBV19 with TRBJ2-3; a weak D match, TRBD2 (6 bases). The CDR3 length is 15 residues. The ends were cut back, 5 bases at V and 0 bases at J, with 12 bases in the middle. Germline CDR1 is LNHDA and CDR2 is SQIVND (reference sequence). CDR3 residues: CASSGTGFSTDTQYF. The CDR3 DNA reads TGTGCCAGTAGTGGGACTGGTTTTAGCACAGATACGCAGTATTTT. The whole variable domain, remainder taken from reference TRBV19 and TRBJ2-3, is DGGITQSPKYLFRKEGQNVTLSCEQNLNHDAMYWYRQDPGQGLRLIYYSQIVNDFQKGDIAEGYSVSREKKESFPLTVTSAQKNPTAFYLCASSGTGFSTDTQYFGPGTRLTVL.

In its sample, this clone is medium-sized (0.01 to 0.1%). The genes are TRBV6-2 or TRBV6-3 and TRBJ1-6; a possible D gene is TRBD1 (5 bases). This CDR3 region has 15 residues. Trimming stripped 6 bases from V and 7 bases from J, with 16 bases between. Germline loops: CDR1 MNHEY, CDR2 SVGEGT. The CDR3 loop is CASSQWGDGNSPLHF. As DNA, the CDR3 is TGTGCCAGCAGCCAGTGGGGGGATGGCAATTCACCCCTCCACTTT.

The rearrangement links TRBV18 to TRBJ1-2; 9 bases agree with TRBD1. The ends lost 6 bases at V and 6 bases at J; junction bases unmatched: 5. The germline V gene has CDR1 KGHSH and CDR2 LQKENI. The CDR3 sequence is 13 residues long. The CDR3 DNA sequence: TGTGCCAGCTCTCAGGACAGGGGAGATGGCTACACCTTC. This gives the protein CASSQDRGDGYTF.

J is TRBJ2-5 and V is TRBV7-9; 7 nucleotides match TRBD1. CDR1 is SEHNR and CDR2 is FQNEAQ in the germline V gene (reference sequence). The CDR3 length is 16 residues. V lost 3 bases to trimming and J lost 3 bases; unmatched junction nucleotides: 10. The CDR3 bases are TGTGCCAGCAGCTTGGATCTTGGGACAGCAAAAGAGACCCAGTACTTC. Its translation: CASSLDLGTAKETQYF. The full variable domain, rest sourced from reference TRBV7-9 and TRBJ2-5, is DTGVSQNPRHKITKRGQNVTFRCDPISEHNRLYWYRQTLGQGPEFLTYFQNEAQLEKSRLLSDRFSAERPKGSFSTLEIQRTEQGDSAMYLCASSLDLGTAKETQYFGPGTRLLVL.

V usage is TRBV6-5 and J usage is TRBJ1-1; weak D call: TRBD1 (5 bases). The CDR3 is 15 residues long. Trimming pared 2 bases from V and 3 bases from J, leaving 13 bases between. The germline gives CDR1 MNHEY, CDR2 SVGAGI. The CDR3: CASSYKWGGDTEAFF. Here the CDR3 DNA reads TGTGCCAGCAGTTACAAGTGGGGAGGGGACACTGAAGCTTTCTTT.

The CDR3 region is CASSPDRGDEQFF. The CDR3 DNA follows: TGTGCCAGCTCGCCCGACAGGGGCGATGAGCAGTTCTTC. This chain links TRBV18 with TRBJ2-1; TRBD1 agrees at 8 bases. The length of the CDR3 is 13 residues. Germline-derived CDR1 and CDR2 are KGHSH and LQKENI. V lost 6 bases and J lost 8; bases outside the gene matches: 6.

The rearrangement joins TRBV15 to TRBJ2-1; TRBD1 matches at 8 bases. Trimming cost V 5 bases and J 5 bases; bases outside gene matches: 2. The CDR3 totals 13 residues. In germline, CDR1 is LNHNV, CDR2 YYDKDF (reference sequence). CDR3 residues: CATSQDRDNEQFF. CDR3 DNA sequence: TGTGCCACCAGCCAGGACAGGGACAATGAGCAGTTCTTC. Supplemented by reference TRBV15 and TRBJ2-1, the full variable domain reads DAMVIQNPRYQVTQFGKPVTLSCSQTLNHNVMYWYQQKSSQAPKLLFHYYDKDFNNEADTPDNFQSRRPNTSFCFLDIRSPGLGDTAMYLCATSQDRDNEQFFGPGTRLTVL.

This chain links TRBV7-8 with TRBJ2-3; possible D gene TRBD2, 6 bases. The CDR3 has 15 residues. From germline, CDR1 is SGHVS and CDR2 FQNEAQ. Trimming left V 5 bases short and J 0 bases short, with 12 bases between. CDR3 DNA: TGTGCCAGCAGCCGGCGACTAGAAAGCACAGATACGCAGTATTTT. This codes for CASSRRLESTDTQYF.

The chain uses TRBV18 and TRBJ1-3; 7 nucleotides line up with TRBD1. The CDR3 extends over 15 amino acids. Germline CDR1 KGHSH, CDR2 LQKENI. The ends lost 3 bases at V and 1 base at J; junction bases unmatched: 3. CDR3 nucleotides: TGTGCCAGCTCACCGGCGACAGGGTCTGGAAACACCATATATTTT. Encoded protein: CASSPATGSGNTIYF.

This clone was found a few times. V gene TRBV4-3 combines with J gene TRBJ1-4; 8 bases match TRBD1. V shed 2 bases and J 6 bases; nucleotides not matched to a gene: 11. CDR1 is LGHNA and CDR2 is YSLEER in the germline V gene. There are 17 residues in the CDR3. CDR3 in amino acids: CASSQSDRGGFDEKLFF. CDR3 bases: TGCGCCAGCAGCCAATCCGACAGGGGTGGGTTCGATGAAAAACTGTTTTTT.

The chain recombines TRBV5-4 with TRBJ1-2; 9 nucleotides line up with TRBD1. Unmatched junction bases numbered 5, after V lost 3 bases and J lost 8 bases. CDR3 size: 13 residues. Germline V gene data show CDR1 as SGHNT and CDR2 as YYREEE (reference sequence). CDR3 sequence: CASSSVGTGGYTF. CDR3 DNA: TGTGCCAGCAGCTCCGTCGGGACAGGGGGCTACACCTTC.

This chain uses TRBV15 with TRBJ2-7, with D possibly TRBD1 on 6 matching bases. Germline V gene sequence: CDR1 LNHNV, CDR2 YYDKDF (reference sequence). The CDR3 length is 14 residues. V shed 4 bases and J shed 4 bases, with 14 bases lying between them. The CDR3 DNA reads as TGTGCCACCAGCACTCGCGGACAGCAATACGAGCAGTACTTC. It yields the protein CATSTRGQQYEQYF.

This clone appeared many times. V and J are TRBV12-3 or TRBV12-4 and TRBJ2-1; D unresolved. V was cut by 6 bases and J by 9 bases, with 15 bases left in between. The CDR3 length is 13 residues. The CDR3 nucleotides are TGTGCCAGCAGGTCCCCCGGTGCAGGTGAGCAGTTCTTC. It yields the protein CASRSPGAGEQFF.

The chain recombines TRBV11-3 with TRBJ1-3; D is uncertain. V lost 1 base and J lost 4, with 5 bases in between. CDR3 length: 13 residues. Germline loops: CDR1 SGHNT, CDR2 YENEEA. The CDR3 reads CASSLGRGNTIYF. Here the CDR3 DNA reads TGTGCCAGCAGCTTAGGCAGAGGAAACACCATATATTTT.

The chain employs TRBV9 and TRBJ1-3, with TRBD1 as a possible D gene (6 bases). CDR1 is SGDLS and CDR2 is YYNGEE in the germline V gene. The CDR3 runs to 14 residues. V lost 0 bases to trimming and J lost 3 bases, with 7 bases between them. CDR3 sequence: CASSVAQGGNTIYF. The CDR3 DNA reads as TGTGCCAGCAGCGTAGCACAGGGTGGAAACACCATATATTTT.

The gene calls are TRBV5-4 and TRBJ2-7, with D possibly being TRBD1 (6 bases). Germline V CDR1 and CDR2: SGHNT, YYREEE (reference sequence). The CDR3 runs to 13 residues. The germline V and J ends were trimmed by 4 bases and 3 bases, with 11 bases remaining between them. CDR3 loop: CASSRGTLYEQYF. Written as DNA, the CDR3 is TGTGCCAGCAGCAGAGGGACACTCTACGAGCAGTACTTC. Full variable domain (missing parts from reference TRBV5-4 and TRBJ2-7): ETGVTQSPTHLIKTRGQQVTLRCSSQSGHNTVSWYQQALGQGPQFIFQYYREEENGRGNFPPRFSGLQFPNYSSELNVNALELDDSALYLCASSRGTLYEQYFGPGTRLTVT.

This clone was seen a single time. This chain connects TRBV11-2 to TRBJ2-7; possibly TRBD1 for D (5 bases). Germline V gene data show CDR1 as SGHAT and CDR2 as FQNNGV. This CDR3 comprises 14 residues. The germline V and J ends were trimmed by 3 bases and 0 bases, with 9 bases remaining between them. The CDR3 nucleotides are TGTGCCAGCAGCTTGGGGCCACTCTCCTACGAGCAGTACTTC. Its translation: CASSLGPLSYEQYF.

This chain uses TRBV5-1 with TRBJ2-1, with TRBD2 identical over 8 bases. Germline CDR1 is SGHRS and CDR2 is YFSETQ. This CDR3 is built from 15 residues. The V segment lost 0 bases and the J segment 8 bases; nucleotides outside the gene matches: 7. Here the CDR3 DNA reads TGCGCCAGCAGCTTGGGATTAGCGGGATTGTATGAGCAGTTCTTC. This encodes CASSLGLAGLYEQFF.

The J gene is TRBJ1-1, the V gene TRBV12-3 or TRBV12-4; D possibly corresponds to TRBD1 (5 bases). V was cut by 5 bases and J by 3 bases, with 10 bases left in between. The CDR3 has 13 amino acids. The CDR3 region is CASSTTVYTEAFF. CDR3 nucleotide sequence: TGTGCCAGCAGTACGACAGTTTACACTGAAGCTTTCTTT.

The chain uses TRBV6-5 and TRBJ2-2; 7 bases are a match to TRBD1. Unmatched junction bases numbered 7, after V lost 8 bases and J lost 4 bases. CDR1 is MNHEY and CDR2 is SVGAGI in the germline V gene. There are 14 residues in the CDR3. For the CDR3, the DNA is TGTGCCAGCCGAAAGGGGGCGACCACCGGGGAGCTGTTTTTT. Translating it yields CASRKGATTGELFF.

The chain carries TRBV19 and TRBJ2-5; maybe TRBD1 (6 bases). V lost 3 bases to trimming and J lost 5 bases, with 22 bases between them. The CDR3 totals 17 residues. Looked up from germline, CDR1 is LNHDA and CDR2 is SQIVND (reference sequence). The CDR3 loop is CASSISHQPGQWETQYF. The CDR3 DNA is TGTGCCAGTAGTATTTCACACCAGCCTGGACAGTGGGAGACCCAGTACTTC.

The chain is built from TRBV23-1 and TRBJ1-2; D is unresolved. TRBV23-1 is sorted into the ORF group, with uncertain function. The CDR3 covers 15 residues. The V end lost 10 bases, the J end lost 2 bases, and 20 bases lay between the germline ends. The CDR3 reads CATASREVENYGYTF. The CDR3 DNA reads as TGCGCCACCGCAAGTCGGGAGGTCGAGAACTATGGCTACACCTTC.